This passage covers 26 T cell receptor beta chains from one sample sequenced in a study of shared clonotypes between healthy human individuals. Only in-frame clones appear in the TCRdb table, and some are missing; sequencing was by immunoSEQ multiplex PCR. The table includes roughly 2 million clones, roughly 94% detected once. The sample comprised naive CD4+ T cells sorted from blood. Subset described: CD45RA+ positively selected. Receptors were obtained from a young man in good health.

The V gene is TRBV20-1, the J gene TRBJ2-7, with no clear D. The V end lost 6 bases, the J end lost 5 bases, and 11 bases lay between the germline ends. From germline, CDR1 is DFQATT and CDR2 SNEGSKA (reference sequence). This CDR3 spans 11 amino acids. The chain's CDR3 is CSAQADNEQYF. The CDR3 coding sequence is TGCAGTGCCCAAGCAGATAACGAGCAGTACTTC.

This chain links TRBV28 with TRBJ1-5; tentatively, D is TRBD1 (6 bases). The CDR3 covers 16 residues. Looked up from germline, CDR1 is MDHEN and CDR2 is SYDVKM. The V gene lost 8 bases and the J gene lost 2 bases, with 19 bases spanning the gap. In DNA, the CDR3 is TGTGCCAGCTATAACGGGGGGGGCGTCGGCAATCAGCCCCAGCATTTT. Amino acids: CASYNGGGVGNQPQHF.

This clone occurred once. This rearrangement joins TRBV28 to TRBJ2-7, with D hard to call. V lost 7 bases and J lost 7, with 11 bases in between. The CDR3 spans 11 residues. CDR1 is MDHEN and CDR2 is SYDVKM in the germline V gene. The CDR3 DNA reads TGTGCCAGCAATCTATTGGGGGAGCAGTACTTC. Protein sequence: CASNLLGEQYF.

The V and J genes are TRBV29-1 and TRBJ1-1; 8 nucleotides align to TRBD1. The CDR3 covers 15 residues. The germline V gene encodes CDR1 SQVTM and CDR2 ANQGSEA. The V gene end was trimmed by 6 bases and the J gene end by 3 bases; junction bases not matched to a gene: 12. The CDR3 spells CSVWGRGQTDTEAFF. The CDR3 DNA is TGCAGCGTGTGGGGCAGGGGGCAAACAGACACTGAAGCTTTCTTT.

Of note for this clone: Relative to the germline gene, one junction end is altered; a read error may explain this. J is TRBJ2-5 and V is TRBV7-7; 9 nucleotides line up with TRBD1. CDR1 and CDR2 (germline): SSHAT, FNYEAQ (reference sequence). The CDR3 is made up of 16 amino acids. This chain's CDR3 is CASSTGTGWTQETQYF. For the CDR3, the DNA is TGTGCTAGCAGCACCGGGACAGGGTGGACTCAAGAGACCCAGTACTTC.

This clone has just one count. The chain joins TRBV4-3 to TRBJ2-7, with D uncertain. This CDR3 spans 15 amino acids. Germline CDR1 and CDR2: LGHNA and YSLEER. The V end was cut by 0 bases, the J end by 7 bases, with 16 bases between. For the CDR3, the DNA is TGCGCCAGCAGCCAAGAGCGGAACATCGGCTGGGAGCAGTACTTC. This encodes CASSQERNIGWEQYF.

The rearrangement uses TRBV2 and TRBJ2-4; D remains ambiguous. CDR1 and CDR2 (germline): SNHLY, FYNNEI. The CDR3 has 12 amino acids. V was cut by 1 base and J by 6 bases, with 4 bases left in between. As DNA, the CDR3 is TGTGCCAGCAGTGAAGACCTAAACATTCAGTACTTC. Amino acids: CASSEDLNIQYF. Looking up the rest from reference TRBV2 and TRBJ2-4 gives the full variable domain: EPEVTQTPSHQVTQMGQEVILRCVPISNHLYFYWYRQILGQKVEFLVSFYNNEISEKSEIFDDQFSVERPDGSNFTLKIRSTKLEDSAMYFCASSEDLNIQYFGAGTRLSVL.

This chain joins TRBV6-5 and TRBJ2-2; 9 nucleotides align to TRBD1. This CDR3 has 15 residues. With 6 bases clipped from V and 2 bases from J, the junction kept 4 bases outside the gene matches. Germline values: CDR1 MNHEY, CDR2 SVGAGI. CDR3 sequence: CASRRDRVNTGELFF. CDR3 DNA: TGTGCCAGCAGAAGGGACAGGGTAAACACCGGGGAGCTGTTTTTT.

V and J are TRBV7-2 and TRBJ1-1; TRBD1 matches 9 bases. V was pared by 3 bases and J by 4 bases, with 3 bases of the junction left unmatched. Germline CDR1 and CDR2: SGHTA and FQGNSA. The CDR3 is 14 amino acids. CDR3 in DNA: TGTGCCAGCAGCTTCGACAGGGGGAGCACTGAAGCTTTCTTT. It translates to CASSFDRGSTEAFF.

The rearrangement links TRBV19 to TRBJ1-5; no clear D gene. The V and J ends lost 3 bases and 0 bases respectively, with 12 bases between them. The CDR3 covers 16 residues. Per the germline V gene, CDR1 is LNHDA and CDR2 is SQIVND (reference sequence). CDR3 amino acids: CASSMRTIDSNQPQHF. The CDR3 DNA is TGTGCCAGTAGTATGAGAACGATAGATAGCAATCAGCCCCAGCATTTT.

V usage is TRBV6-1 and J usage is TRBJ1-4, with D tentatively TRBD1 (5 bases). From germline, CDR1 is MNHNS and CDR2 SASEGT. The CDR3 runs 12 residues. The V end lost 11 bases, the J end lost 7 bases, and 14 bases lay between the germline ends. CDR3 bases: TGTGCCTCCTTGTCCAGGGCTGAAAAACTGTTTTTT. Residues: CASLSRAEKLFF.

This chain connects TRBV5-1 to TRBJ2-3; perhaps TRBD1 as D (6 bases). The CDR3 spans 16 residues. V gave up 1 base and J gave up 5 bases, with 17 bases separating them. Germline values: CDR1 SGHRS, CDR2 YFSETQ. CDR3 sequence (DNA): TGCGCCAGCAGCTTGCCCAGGGACATCCTGGGAGATACGCAGTATTTT. Amino acid sequence: CASSLPRDILGDTQYF. The full variable domain, in which reference TRBV5-1 and TRBJ2-3 provide the parts outside the CDR3, is KAGVTQTPRYLIKTRGQQVTLSCSPISGHRSVSWYQQTPGQGLQFLFEYFSETQRNKGNFPGRFSGRQFSNSRSEMNVSTLELGDSALYLCASSLPRDILGDTQYFGPGTRLTVL.

This clone has a single count. This chain links TRBV28 with TRBJ1-1; D call uncertain. This CDR3 has 12 amino acids. Trimming stripped 8 bases from V and 4 bases from J, with 11 bases between. Germline CDR1 reads MDHEN; CDR2 reads SYDVKM. DNA for the CDR3: TGTGCCAGCCATCAGAGGGTCACTGAAGCTTTCTTT. Residues: CASHQRVTEAFF.

For this clone: Other DNA sequences in the sample encode the same CDR3. This sequence joins TRBV11-2 and TRBJ2-5; D gene ambiguous. With 1 base removed from V and 5 bases from J, the gap between germline ends came to 8 bases. The CDR3 covers 13 residues. Germline CDR1 reads SGHAT; CDR2 reads FQNNGV. The CDR3 nucleotides read TGTGCCAGCAGCTTAGGGGTCGGGGAGACCCAGTACTTC. Translating it yields CASSLGVGETQYF.

The chain joins TRBV30 to TRBJ1-2; 10 bases are shared with TRBD1. Germline V gene lookup returns CDR1 GTSNPN and CDR2 SVGIG (reference sequence). V was pared by 3 bases and J by 8 bases, with 12 bases of the junction left unmatched. This CDR3 is 15 amino acids long. This CDR3 is CAWSPRDRGGGGYTF. The CDR3 region has the DNA TGTGCCTGGAGCCCACGGGACAGGGGAGGAGGAGGCTACACCTTC.

On this clone itself: This CDR3 is also generated by other DNA sequences in the sample. The chain couples TRBV2 to TRBJ1-2; 7 bases are shared with TRBD1. Germline V gene lookup returns CDR1 SNHLY and CDR2 FYNNEI. The length of the CDR3 is 12 residues. With 4 bases clipped from V and 7 bases from J, the junction kept 3 bases outside the gene matches. In DNA form, the CDR3 reads TGTGCCAGCAGTGGACAGGGCGTTGGCTACACCTTC. It encodes CASSGQGVGYTF.

The chain links TRBV18 to TRBJ2-7; D gene uncertain. The CDR3 spans 15 residues. V shed 2 bases and J shed 2 bases, with 13 bases lying between them. Germline CDR1 reads KGHSH; CDR2 reads LQKENI. The DNA for the CDR3 is TGTGCCAGCTCACCAGGTGCCGAGTTCGCCTACGAGCAGTACTTC. Translated: CASSPGAEFAYEQYF.

The genes are TRBV18 and TRBJ2-5; 9 nucleotides match TRBD1. The CDR3 sequence is 16 residues long. With 3 bases clipped from V and 5 bases from J, the junction kept 10 bases outside the gene matches. Germline V gene data show CDR1 as KGHSH and CDR2 as LQKENI. CDR3 region: CASSPPGQGLKETQYF. The CDR3 DNA follows: TGTGCCAGCTCACCTCCGGGACAGGGCTTGAAGGAGACCCAGTACTTC. Drawing the rest from reference TRBV18 and TRBJ2-5, the complete variable domain is NAGVMQNPRHLVRRRGQEARLRCSPMKGHSHVYWYRQLPEEGLKFMVYLQKENIIDESGMPKERFSAEFPKEGPSILRIQQVVRGDSAAYFCASSPPGQGLKETQYFGPGTRLLVL.

Comment on this clone: The same CDR3 also results from other DNA sequences found in this sample. This rearrangement joins TRBV10-3 to TRBJ2-5; 7 bases map to TRBD1. This CDR3 contains 13 residues. In germline, CDR1 is ENHRY, CDR2 SYGVKD. The V gene end was trimmed by 4 bases and the J gene end by 1 base; junction bases not matched to a gene: 0. CDR3 amino acids: CAISGTGQETQYF. CDR3 nucleotide sequence: TGTGCCATCAGTGGGACAGGCCAAGAGACCCAGTACTTC.

Turning to this clone: The sample contains more than one DNA sequence encoding this CDR3. The CDR3 region is CASSLVTGASYEQYF. The CDR3 DNA sequence: TGTGCCAGCAGCTTAGTGACGGGGGCCTCCTACGAGCAGTACTTC. This chain connects TRBV11-2 to TRBJ2-7, with D perhaps assigned TRBD1 or TRBD2 (6 bases each). Trimming left V 1 base short and J 0 bases short, with 10 bases between. Germline values: CDR1 SGHAT, CDR2 FQNNGV. This CDR3 has 15 residues.

Regarding this clone: The sample carries other DNA sequences with the same CDR3. V and J are TRBV9 and TRBJ2-7, with TRBD1 matching 7 bases. The ends lost 2 bases at V and 5 bases at J; junction bases unmatched: 4. The CDR3 covers 13 residues. The V gene's germline CDR1 is SGDLS and CDR2 YYNGEE. CDR3 sequence (DNA): TGTGCCAGCAGCGTGGAAGACAGGGACGAGCAGTACTTC. Residues: CASSVEDRDEQYF.

The chain employs TRBV2 and TRBJ1-4; D may be TRBD1 (6 bases). Germline V gives CDR1 SNHLY, CDR2 FYNNEI. CDR3 length: 13 amino acids. Trimming pared 6 bases from V and 3 bases from J, leaving 8 bases between. The CDR3 DNA sequence: TGTGCCAGCAGACAGGGTGCTAATGAAAAACTGTTTTTT. It yields the protein CASRQGANEKLFF.

V and J are TRBV9 and TRBJ1-1; D is ambiguous. Germline CDR1 reads SGDLS; CDR2 reads YYNGEE. The CDR3 has 13 residues. V was shortened by 4 bases and J by 1 base, with 8 bases between the two germline ends. CDR3: CASSTLGNTEAFF. The CDR3 DNA is TGTGCCAGCAGCACCCTCGGGAACACTGAAGCTTTCTTT.

Note on this clone: The same CDR3 also results from other DNA sequences found in this sample. The chain combines TRBV10-3 with TRBJ2-1, with 10 positions matching TRBD2. Germline V gene lookup returns CDR1 ENHRY and CDR2 SYGVKD. V shed 4 bases and J 5 bases; nucleotides not matched to a gene: 5. The CDR3 extends over 15 amino acids. The CDR3 loop reads CAISAGLAGDNEQFF. CDR3 DNA: TGTGCCATCAGTGCAGGGCTAGCGGGGGACAATGAGCAGTTCTTC.

The J gene is TRBJ1-2, the V gene TRBV11-2; D not certain. Germline V gene lookup returns CDR1 SGHAT and CDR2 FQNNGV. V lost 5 bases, J lost 1 base, and 8 bases lay in between. The CDR3 extends over 13 amino acids. The CDR3 sequence is CASSEGLNYGYTF. The CDR3 nucleotides are TGTGCCAGCAGCGAAGGGCTTAACTATGGCTACACCTTC.

This chain uses TRBV7-9 with TRBJ2-1; 7 bases are a match to TRBD1. The CDR3 has 15 residues. The V segment lost 4 bases and the J segment 7 bases; nucleotides outside the gene matches: 10. Germline assignment: CDR1 SEHNR and CDR2 FQNEAQ (reference sequence). The CDR3 reads CASSWGQLLRNEQFF. In nucleotides, the CDR3 is TGTGCCAGCAGCTGGGGACAGTTGTTGAGGAATGAGCAGTTCTTC.